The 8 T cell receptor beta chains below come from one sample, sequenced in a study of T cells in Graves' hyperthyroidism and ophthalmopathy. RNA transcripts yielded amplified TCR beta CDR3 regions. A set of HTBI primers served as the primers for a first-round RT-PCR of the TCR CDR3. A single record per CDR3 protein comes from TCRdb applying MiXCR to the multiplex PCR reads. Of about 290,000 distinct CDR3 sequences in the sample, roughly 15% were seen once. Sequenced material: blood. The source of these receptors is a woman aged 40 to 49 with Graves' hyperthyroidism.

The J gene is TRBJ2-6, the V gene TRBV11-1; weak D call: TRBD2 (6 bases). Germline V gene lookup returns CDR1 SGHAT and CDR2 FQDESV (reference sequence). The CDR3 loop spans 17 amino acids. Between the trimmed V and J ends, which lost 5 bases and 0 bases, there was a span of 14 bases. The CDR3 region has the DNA TGTGCCAGCAGCCGGGGTGGGGGGTCCTCTGGGGCCAACGTCCTGACTTTC. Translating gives CASSRGGGSSGANVLTF.

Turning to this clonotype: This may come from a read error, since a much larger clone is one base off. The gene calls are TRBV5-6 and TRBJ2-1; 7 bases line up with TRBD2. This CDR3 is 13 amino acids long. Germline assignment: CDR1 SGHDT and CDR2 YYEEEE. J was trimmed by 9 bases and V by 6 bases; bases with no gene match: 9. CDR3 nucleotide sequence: TGTGCCAGCAACCTTGGGAGGGCAATTGAGCAGTTCTTC. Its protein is CASNLGRAIEQFF.

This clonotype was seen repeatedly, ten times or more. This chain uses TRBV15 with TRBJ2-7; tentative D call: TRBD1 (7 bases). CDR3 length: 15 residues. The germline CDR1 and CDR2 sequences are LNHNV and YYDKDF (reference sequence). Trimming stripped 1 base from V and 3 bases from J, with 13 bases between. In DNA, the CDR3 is TGTGCCACCAGCAGAGGCTCAGGGGGAGGCTACGAGCAGTACTTC. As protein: CATSRGSGGGYEQYF.

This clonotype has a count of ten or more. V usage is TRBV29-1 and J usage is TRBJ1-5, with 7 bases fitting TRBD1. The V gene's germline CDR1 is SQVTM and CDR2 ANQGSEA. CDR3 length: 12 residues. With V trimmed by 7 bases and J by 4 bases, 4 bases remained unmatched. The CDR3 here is CSATGDNQPQHF. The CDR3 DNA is TGCAGCGCTACAGGGGATAATCAGCCCCAGCATTTT.

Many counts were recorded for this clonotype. CDR3 coding DNA: TGTGCCACCAGTGATCCCCGGACAGGGGGCAATCAGCCCCAGCATTTT. This sequence encodes CATSDPRTGGNQPQHF. The chain couples TRBV24-1 to TRBJ1-5, with 9 bases fitting TRBD1. Per germline, CDR1 KGHDR and CDR2 SFDVKD. With V trimmed by 3 bases and J by 2 bases, 4 bases remained unmatched. The CDR3 runs 16 residues.

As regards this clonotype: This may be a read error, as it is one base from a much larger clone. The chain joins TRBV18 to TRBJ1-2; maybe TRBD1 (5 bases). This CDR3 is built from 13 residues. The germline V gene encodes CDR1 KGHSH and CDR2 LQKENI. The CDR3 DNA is TGTGCCAGCCCACCGGGCGGGGGCTATGGCTACACCTTC. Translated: CASPPGGGYGYTF.

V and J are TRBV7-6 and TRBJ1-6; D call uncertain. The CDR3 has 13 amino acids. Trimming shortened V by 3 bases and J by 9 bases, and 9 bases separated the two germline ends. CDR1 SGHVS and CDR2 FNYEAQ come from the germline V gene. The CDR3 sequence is CASSFGESSPLHF. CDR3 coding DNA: TGTGCCAGCAGCTTCGGGGAAAGTTCACCCCTCCACTTT.

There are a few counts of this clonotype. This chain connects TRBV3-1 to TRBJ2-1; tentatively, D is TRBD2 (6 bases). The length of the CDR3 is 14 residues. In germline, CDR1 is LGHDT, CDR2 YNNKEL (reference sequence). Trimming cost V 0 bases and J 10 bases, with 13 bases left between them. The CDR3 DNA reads TGTGCCAGCAGCCAAGATGAGGCGGCGGGGGAGCAGTTCTTC. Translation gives CASSQDEAAGEQFF.